The next 18 T cell receptor beta chains were all read from a single sample in a study of blood T cell repertoires in COVID-19. Profiled with immunoSEQ multiplex PCR; TCRdb holds only in-frame clones, not every one. The repertoire holds roughly 150,000 clones, with under 85% as singletons. The sequencing input was peripheral blood. The receptor source for this set is an elderly woman with acute or convalescent COVID-19.

The chain is built from TRBV6-5 and TRBJ1-1; perhaps TRBD1 as D (5 bases). The CDR3 totals 13 residues. CDR1 and CDR2 (germline): MNHEY, SVGAGI. The germline V and J ends were trimmed by 5 bases and 8 bases, with 15 bases remaining between them. The CDR3: CASSLLGGDEAFF. CDR3 bases: TGTGCCAGCAGTCTCCTGGGGGGGGACGAAGCTTTCTTT.

V usage is TRBV11-2 and J usage is TRBJ2-7; 13 nucleotides match TRBD2. From germline, CDR1 is SGHAT and CDR2 FQNNGV. The V gene end was trimmed by 5 bases and the J gene end by 2 bases; junction bases not matched to a gene: 3. The CDR3 covers 15 residues. The CDR3 is CASSTTSGGAYEQYF. CDR3 sequence (DNA): TGTGCCAGCAGCACAACTAGCGGGGGGGCCTACGAGCAGTACTTC.

V gene TRBV27 combines with J gene TRBJ2-1; 9 nucleotides match TRBD2. Germline V gene data show CDR1 as MNHEY and CDR2 as SMNVEV (reference sequence). There are 14 residues in the CDR3. The V and J ends lost 7 bases and 1 base, in that order; junction bases with no gene match: 2. The CDR3 DNA is TGTGCCAGCAAACTAGCGGGTTCCTACAATGAGCAGTTCTTC. This sequence encodes CASKLAGSYNEQFF.

The gene calls are TRBV20-1 and TRBJ2-1, with 8 nucleotides matching TRBD2. The CDR3 length is 11 residues. V was clipped by 5 bases and J by 11 bases; unmatched bases: 5. The germline V gene has CDR1 DFQATT and CDR2 SNEGSKA (reference sequence). The CDR3 bases are TGCAGTGCTCCAATAGCGGGGCAGCAGTTCTTC. This sequence encodes CSAPIAGQQFF.

J is TRBJ2-3 and V is TRBV6-1; tentative D call: TRBD2 (5 bases). This CDR3 has 14 residues. V was trimmed by 7 bases and J by 0 bases, leaving 11 bases between them. From germline, CDR1 is MNHNS and CDR2 SASEGT. The CDR3, as DNA: TGTGCCAGCAACCCCGGACTGAGCACAGATACGCAGTATTTT. Translation: CASNPGLSTDTQYF.

The gene calls are TRBV11-2 and TRBJ2-7; 9 bases agree with TRBD1. The CDR3 spans 15 residues. V gave up 5 bases and J gave up 5 bases; unmatched junction bases: 10. CDR1 SGHAT and CDR2 FQNNGV come from the germline V gene. For the CDR3, the DNA is TGTGCCAGCAGCGTAACAGGGGGCCCGTGGGACGAGCAGTACTTC. Amino acids: CASSVTGGPWDEQYF. The complete variable domain, with remaining parts taken from reference TRBV11-2 and TRBJ2-7, reads EAGVAQSPRYKIIEKRQSVAFWCNPISGHATLYWYQQILGQGPKLLIQFQNNGVVDDSQLPKDRFSAERLKGVDSTLKIQPAKLEDSAVYLCASSVTGGPWDEQYFGPGTRLTVT.

The chain joins TRBV2 to TRBJ1-1; D gene uncertain. The CDR3 totals 12 residues. The germline gives CDR1 SNHLY, CDR2 FYNNEI. Trimming pared 2 bases from V and 6 bases from J, leaving 7 bases between. The CDR3 is CASSESVAEAFF. CDR3 DNA sequence: TGTGCCAGCAGTGAATCGGTCGCTGAAGCTTTCTTT.

The rearrangement links TRBV7-3 to TRBJ2-5; TRBD2 matches at 11 bases. CDR1 is SGHTA and CDR2 is FQGTGA in the germline V gene. V was clipped by 1 base and J by 3 bases; unmatched bases: 13. This CDR3 has 19 amino acids. CDR3 in amino acids: CASSLSSGTSGSLKETQYF. The CDR3 bases are TGTGCCAGCAGCTTAAGTTCTGGGACTAGCGGAAGTCTAAAAGAGACCCAGTACTTC. The full variable domain, in which reference TRBV7-3 and TRBJ2-5 provide the parts outside the CDR3, is GAGVSQTPSNKVTEKGKYVELRCDPISGHTALYWYRQSLGQGPEFLIYFQGTGAADDSGLPNDRFFAVRPEGSVSTLKIQRTERGDSAVYLCASSLSSGTSGSLKETQYFGPGTRLLVL.

J is TRBJ2-7 and V is TRBV27; 15 bases agree with TRBD2. V lost 3 bases to trimming and J lost 2 bases; unmatched junction nucleotides: 11. CDR1 and CDR2 (germline): MNHEY, SMNVEV (reference sequence). The CDR3 contains 19 residues. The CDR3 sequence is CASSFQGLAGGVSTYEQYF. CDR3 DNA: TGTGCCAGCAGTTTCCAGGGACTAGCGGGAGGAGTTTCCACCTACGAGCAGTACTTC.

J is TRBJ2-7 and V is TRBV7-9; D may be TRBD1 (5 bases). The CDR3 covers 13 residues. Germline CDR1 and CDR2: SEHNR and FQNEAQ (reference sequence). Between the trimmed V and J ends, which lost 4 bases and 4 bases, there was a span of 11 bases. The CDR3 protein is CASSSDTQYEQYF. CDR3 DNA: TGTGCCAGCAGCTCGGACACCCAGTACGAGCAGTACTTC.

V gene TRBV29-1 combines with J gene TRBJ2-1; D not certain. Germline CDR1 and CDR2: SQVTM and ANQGSEA. V lost 4 bases to trimming and J lost 0 bases, with 16 bases between them. The CDR3 extends over 16 amino acids. CDR3 DNA sequence: TGCAGCGTTGGGGTCCGTGCACCTAGCTCCTACAATGAGCAGTTCTTC. As protein: CSVGVRAPSSYNEQFF.

This sequence joins TRBV6-5 and TRBJ2-7, with unresolved D. This CDR3 contains 12 residues. Germline CDR1 MNHEY, CDR2 SVGAGI. Deletions cut 5 bases from V and 0 bases from J, with 5 bases between. The CDR3 loop reads CASSKSSYEQYF. The CDR3 DNA sequence: TGTGCCAGCAGTAAGAGCTCCTACGAGCAGTACTTC.

This sequence joins TRBV11-1 and TRBJ1-4; 9 bases map to TRBD1. Trimming cost V 3 bases and J 7 bases; bases outside gene matches: 9. The CDR3 runs 16 residues. The germline V gene encodes CDR1 SGHAT and CDR2 FQDESV (reference sequence). The CDR3 DNA reads as TGTGCCAGCAGCTTCCGGGGACAGGGCGACGGTGAAAAACTGTTTTTT. This translates into CASSFRGQGDGEKLFF. Variable domain in full (rest from reference TRBV11-1 and TRBJ1-4): EAEVAQSPRYKITEKSQAVAFWCDPISGHATLYWYRQILGQGPELLVQFQDESVVDDSQLPKDRFSAERLKGVDSTLKIQPAELGDSAMYLCASSFRGQGDGEKLFFGSGTQLSVL.

This clone has only a few counts. This sequence joins TRBV6-5 and TRBJ1-2, with D unclear. The germline V gene has CDR1 MNHEY and CDR2 SVGAGI. The CDR3 is made up of 14 amino acids. Trimming stripped 0 bases from V and 7 bases from J, with 12 bases between. The CDR3 sequence is CASSYSAQNSGYTF. The CDR3 DNA sequence: TGTGCCAGCAGTTACTCGGCGCAGAACAGTGGCTACACCTTC.

The V gene is TRBV29-1, the J gene TRBJ2-1, with D maybe TRBD2 (6 bases). CDR3 length: 13 residues. Germline CDR1 is SQVTM and CDR2 is ANQGSEA. Between the trimmed V and J ends, which lost 4 bases and 1 base, there was a span of 8 bases. The CDR3 loop reads CSVGGVSYNEQFF. The CDR3 DNA sequence: TGCAGCGTTGGCGGGGTTTCCTACAATGAGCAGTTCTTC.

The chain links TRBV6-5 to TRBJ2-5, with D possibly matching TRBD2 (7 bases). Germline values: CDR1 MNHEY, CDR2 SVGAGI. The CDR3 runs 13 residues. As DNA, the CDR3 is TGTGCAACAGGGCCCAGCGGGATTGAGACCCAGTACTTC. It translates to CATGPSGIETQYF.

Comments on this clone: One end of the junction varies from germline; a read error may be responsible. The V gene is TRBV2, the J gene TRBJ2-7, with TRBD2 identical over 7 bases. Germline V gene data show CDR1 as SNHLY and CDR2 as FYNNEI. This CDR3 spans 15 amino acids. The CDR3 sequence: CASSESLAVTYGQYF. DNA of the CDR3: TGTGCCAGCAGTGAATCGCTAGCGGTAACGTACGGGCAGTACTTC.

The chain joins TRBV11-2 to TRBJ1-3; possibly TRBD1 for D (5 bases). Trimming left V 6 bases short and J 3 bases short, with 15 bases between. Germline lookup yields CDR1 SGHAT and CDR2 FQNNGV. The length of the CDR3 is 15 residues. The DNA for the CDR3 is TGTGCCAGCAGACCTACGGACACCCATGGAAACACCATATATTTT. Amino acids: CASRPTDTHGNTIYF.